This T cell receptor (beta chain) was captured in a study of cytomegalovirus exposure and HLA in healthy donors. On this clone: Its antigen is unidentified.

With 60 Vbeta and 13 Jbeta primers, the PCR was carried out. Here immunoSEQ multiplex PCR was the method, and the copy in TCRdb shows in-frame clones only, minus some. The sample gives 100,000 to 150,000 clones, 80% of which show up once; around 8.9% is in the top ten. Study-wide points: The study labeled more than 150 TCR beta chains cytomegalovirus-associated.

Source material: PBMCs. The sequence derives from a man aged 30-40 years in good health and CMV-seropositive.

CDR3 DNA: TGTGCCAGCAGTTACTCGGGGGGGTATCAGGTTAATGAGCAGTTCTTC. It codes for CASSYSGGYQVNEQFF. This rearrangement joins TRBV6-5 to TRBJ2-1, with TRBD2 matching over 7 bases. CDR3 size: 16 residues. Germline values: CDR1 MNHEY, CDR2 SVGAGI. The J segment lost 7 bases and the V segment lost 0 bases, leaving 9 bases of the junction unmatched.